This TCR beta chain came from a study of control samples from healthy donors and cancer patients (dated by TCRdb to the early 2020s). Library construction relied on the immunoSEQ multiplex PCR assay. Held by TCRdb, this immuneACCESS table contains in-frame sequences only and omits some clones. Under half of the omission traces to an unresolved V gene where checked; the cause of the rest is unknown. This sample gives 60,000 to 65,000 clones in total; 70% to 90% of them show up just once. 4.5% to 7% of the sample is taken by the ten largest. Taken from the germline V gene (reference sequence), the CDR1 and CDR2 loops are MNHEY and SMNVEV. Its CDR3 holds 14 amino acids, cysteine through phenylalanine. Only the CDR3 portion is preserved as DNA: 42 bases, with reading frame beginning at the first base. At the junction V is shortened by 3 bases and J by 8 bases, with 14 bases in between. As for this clone: There is no known antigen for this receptor. No clone much larger than this one lies a single base away; base qualities are absent.

This chain is built from TRBV27 and TRBJ2-1; confidence is insufficient to name the D gene. Sequenced sample: blood. The TCR comes from a man aged 40-55 years in good health. The base sequence is TGTGCCAGCAGTTTTCTCTCCCGGGTGTATGAGCAGTTCTTC. Its product reads: CASSFLSRVYEQFF.